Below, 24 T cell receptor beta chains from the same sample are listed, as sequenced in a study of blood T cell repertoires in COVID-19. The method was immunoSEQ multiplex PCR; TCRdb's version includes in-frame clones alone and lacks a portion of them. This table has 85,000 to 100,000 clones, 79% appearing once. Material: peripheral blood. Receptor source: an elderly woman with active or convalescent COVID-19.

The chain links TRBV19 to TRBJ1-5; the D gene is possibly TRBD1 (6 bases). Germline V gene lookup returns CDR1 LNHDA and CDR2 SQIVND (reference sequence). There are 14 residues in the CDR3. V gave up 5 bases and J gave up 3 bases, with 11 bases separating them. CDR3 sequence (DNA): TGTGCCAGTAGTCCGCGGACAGTCAATCAGCCCCAGCATTTT. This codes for CASSPRTVNQPQHF.

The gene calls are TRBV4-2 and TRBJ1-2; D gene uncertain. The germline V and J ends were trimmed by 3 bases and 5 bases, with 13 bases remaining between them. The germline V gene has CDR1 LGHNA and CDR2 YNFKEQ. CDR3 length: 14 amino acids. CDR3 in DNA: TGTGCCAGCAGCCAGGCGGCAGGCGGGTATGGCTACACCTTC. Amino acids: CASSQAAGGYGYTF.

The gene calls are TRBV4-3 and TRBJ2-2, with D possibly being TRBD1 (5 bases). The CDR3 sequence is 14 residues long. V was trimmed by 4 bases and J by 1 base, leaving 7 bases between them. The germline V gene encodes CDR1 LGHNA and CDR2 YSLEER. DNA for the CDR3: TGCGCCAGCAGCCCCGGACAGAACACCGGGGAGCTGTTTTTT. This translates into CASSPGQNTGELFF.

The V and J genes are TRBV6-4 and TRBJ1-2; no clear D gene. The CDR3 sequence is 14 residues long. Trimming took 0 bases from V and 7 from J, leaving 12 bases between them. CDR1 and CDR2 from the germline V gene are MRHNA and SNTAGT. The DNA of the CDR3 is TGTGCCAGCAGTGACTCTTCTCCACAGCCTGGCTACACCTTC. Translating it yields CASSDSSPQPGYTF.

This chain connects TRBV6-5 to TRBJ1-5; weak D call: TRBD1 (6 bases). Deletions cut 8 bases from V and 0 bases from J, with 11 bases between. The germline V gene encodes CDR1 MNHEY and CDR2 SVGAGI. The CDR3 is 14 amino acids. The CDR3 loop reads CASSRTVSNQPQHF. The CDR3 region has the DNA TGTGCCAGCTCCCGGACAGTTAGCAATCAGCCCCAGCATTTT.

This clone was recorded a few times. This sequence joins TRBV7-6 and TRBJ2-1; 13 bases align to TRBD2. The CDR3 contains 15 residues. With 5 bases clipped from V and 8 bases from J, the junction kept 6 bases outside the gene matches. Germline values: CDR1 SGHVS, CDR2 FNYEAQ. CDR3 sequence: CASSPTSGRAHEQFF. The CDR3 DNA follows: TGTGCCAGCAGCCCTACTAGCGGGAGGGCCCATGAGCAGTTCTTC.

CDR3 amino acids: CASSLLASNQPQHF. CDR3 DNA: TGTGCCAGCAGTTTATTGGCTAGCAATCAGCCCCAGCATTTT. The V and J genes are TRBV28 and TRBJ1-5, with D unresolved. Germline CDR1 MDHEN, CDR2 SYDVKM. CDR3 length: 14 amino acids. V was shortened by 1 base and J by 0 bases, with 4 bases between the two germline ends. Variable domain in full (rest from reference TRBV28 and TRBJ1-5): DVKVTQSSRYLVKRTGEKVFLECVQDMDHENMFWYRQDPGLGLRLIYFSYDVKMKEKGDIPEGYSVSREKKERFSLILESASTNQTSMYLCASSLLASNQPQHFGDGTRLSIL.

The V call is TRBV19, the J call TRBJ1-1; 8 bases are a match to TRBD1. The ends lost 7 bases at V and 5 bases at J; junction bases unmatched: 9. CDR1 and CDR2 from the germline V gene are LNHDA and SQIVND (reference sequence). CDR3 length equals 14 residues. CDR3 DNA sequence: TGTGCCAGTAAAGTGACAGGGGATTATACTGAAGCTTTCTTT. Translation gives CASKVTGDYTEAFF.

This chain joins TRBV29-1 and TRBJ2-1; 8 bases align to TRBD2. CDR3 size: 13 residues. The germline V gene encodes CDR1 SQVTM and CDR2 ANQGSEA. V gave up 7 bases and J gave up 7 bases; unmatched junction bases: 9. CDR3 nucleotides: TGCAGCGCCCAAGCGGGAGCCGTTAATGAGCAGTTCTTC. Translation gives CSAQAGAVNEQFF.

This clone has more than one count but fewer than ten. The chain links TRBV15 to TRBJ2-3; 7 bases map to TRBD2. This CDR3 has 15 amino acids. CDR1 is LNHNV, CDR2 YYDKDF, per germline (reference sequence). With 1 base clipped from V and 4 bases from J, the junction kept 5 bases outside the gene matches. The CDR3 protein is CATSRAGGGADTQYF. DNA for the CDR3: TGTGCCACCAGCAGAGCCGGGGGAGGGGCAGATACGCAGTATTTT.

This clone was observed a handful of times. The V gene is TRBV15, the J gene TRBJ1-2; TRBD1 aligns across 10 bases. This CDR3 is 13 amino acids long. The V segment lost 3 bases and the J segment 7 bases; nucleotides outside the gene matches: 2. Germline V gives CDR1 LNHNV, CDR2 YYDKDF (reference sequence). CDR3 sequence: CATSRDRGGGYTF. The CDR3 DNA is TGTGCCACCAGCAGGGACAGGGGGGGTGGCTACACCTTC.

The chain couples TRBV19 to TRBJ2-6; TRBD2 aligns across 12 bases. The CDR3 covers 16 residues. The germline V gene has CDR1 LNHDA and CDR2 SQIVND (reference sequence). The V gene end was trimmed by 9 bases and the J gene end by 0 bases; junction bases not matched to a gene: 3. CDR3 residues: CASQTSGGSGANVLTF. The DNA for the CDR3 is TGTGCCAGCCAGACTAGCGGGGGCTCTGGGGCCAACGTCCTGACTTTC. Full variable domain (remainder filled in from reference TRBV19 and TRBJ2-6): DGGITQSPKYLFRKEGQNVTLSCEQNLNHDAMYWYRQDPGQGLRLIYYSQIVNDFQKGDIAEGYSVSREKKESFPLTVTSAQKNPTAFYLCASQTSGGSGANVLTFGAGSRLTVL.

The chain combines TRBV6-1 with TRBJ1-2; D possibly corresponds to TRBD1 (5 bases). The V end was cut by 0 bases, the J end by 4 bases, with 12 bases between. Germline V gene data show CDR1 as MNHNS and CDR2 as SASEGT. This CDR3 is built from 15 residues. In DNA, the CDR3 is TGTGCCAGCAGTGAAGCCATTGGGGCCTCCTATGGCTACACCTTC. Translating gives CASSEAIGASYGYTF.

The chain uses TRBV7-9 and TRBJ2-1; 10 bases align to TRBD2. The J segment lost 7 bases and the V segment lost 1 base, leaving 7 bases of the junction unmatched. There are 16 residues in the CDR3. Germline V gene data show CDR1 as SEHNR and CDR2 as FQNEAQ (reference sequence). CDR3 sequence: CASSLGASGRVNEQFF. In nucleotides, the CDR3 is TGTGCCAGCAGCTTAGGTGCGAGCGGGAGGGTAAATGAGCAGTTCTTC.

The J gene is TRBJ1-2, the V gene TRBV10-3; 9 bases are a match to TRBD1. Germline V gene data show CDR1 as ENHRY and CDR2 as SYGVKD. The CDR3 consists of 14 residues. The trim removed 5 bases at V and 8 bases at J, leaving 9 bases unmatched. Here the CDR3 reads CAISHPGQGTGYTF. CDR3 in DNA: TGTGCCATCAGTCATCCGGGACAGGGAACAGGCTACACCTTC.

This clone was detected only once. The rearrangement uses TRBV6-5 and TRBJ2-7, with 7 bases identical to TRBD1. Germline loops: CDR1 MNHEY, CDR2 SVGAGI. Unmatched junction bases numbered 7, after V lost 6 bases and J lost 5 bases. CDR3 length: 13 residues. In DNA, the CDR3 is TGTGCCAGCAGGGCTACAGGGGCGGACGAGCAGTACTTC. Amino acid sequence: CASRATGADEQYF.

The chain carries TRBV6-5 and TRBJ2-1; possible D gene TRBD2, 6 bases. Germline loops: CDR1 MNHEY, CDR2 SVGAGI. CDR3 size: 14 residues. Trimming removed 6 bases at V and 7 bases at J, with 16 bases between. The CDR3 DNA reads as TGTGCCAGCAGGACCGGGACTTTCCAGAATGAGCAGTTCTTC. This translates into CASRTGTFQNEQFF.

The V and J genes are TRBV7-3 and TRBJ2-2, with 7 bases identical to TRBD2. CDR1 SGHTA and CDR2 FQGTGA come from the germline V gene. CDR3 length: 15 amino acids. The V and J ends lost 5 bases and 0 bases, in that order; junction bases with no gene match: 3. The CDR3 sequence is CASSESGANTGELFF. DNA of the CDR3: TGTGCCAGCAGCGAGAGCGGGGCGAACACCGGGGAGCTGTTTTTT.

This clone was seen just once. The CDR3, as DNA: TGTGCCAGCGATACCCAGGGGATGCTGGGAGAGACCCAGTACTTC. This encodes CASDTQGMLGETQYF. V gene TRBV2 combines with J gene TRBJ2-5; tentative D call: TRBD1 (6 bases). This CDR3 is 15 amino acids long. Looked up from germline, CDR1 is SNHLY and CDR2 is FYNNEI. V lost 8 bases, J lost 4 bases, and 20 bases lay in between.

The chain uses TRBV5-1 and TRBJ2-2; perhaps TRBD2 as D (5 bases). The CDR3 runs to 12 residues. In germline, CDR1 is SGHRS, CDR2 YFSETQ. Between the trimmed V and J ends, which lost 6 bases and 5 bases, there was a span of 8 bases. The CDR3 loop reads CASTPGTGELFF. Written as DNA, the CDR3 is TGCGCCAGCACCCCGGGGACCGGGGAGCTGTTTTTT.

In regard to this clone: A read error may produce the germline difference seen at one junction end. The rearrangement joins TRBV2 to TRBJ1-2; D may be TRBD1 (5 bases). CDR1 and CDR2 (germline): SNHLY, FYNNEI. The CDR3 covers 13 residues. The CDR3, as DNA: TGTGCCAGCAGTGAAGATCTCGCAGGGCTTATCGCCTTC. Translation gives CASSEDLAGLIAF.

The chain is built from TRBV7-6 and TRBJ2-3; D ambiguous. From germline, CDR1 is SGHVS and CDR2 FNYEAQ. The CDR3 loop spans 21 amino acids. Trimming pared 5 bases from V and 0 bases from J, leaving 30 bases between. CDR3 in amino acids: CASSHPPGWRGEPASTDTQYF. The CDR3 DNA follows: TGTGCCAGCAGCCACCCCCCAGGCTGGCGTGGTGAACCGGCTAGCACAGATACGCAGTATTTT. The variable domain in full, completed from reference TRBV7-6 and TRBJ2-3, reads GAGVSQSPRYKVTKRGQDVALRCDPISGHVSLYWYRQALGQGPEFLTYFNYEAQQDKSGLPNDRFSAERPEGSISTLTIQRTEQRDSAMYRCASSHPPGWRGEPASTDTQYFGPGTRLTVL.

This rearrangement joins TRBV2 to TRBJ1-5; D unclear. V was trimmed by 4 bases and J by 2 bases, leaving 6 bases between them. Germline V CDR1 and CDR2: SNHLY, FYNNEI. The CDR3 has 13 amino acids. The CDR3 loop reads CASSAEGNQPQHF. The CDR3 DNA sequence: TGTGCCAGCAGTGCAGAGGGCAATCAGCCCCAGCATTTT.

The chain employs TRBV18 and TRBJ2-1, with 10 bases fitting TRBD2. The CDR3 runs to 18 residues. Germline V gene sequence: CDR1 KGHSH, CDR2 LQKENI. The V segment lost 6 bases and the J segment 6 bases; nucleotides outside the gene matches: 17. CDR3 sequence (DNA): TGTGCCAGCTCTCACACTCCCCCCCTAGCGGGAGTGGCCAATGAGCAGTTCTTC. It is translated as CASSHTPPLAGVANEQFF.